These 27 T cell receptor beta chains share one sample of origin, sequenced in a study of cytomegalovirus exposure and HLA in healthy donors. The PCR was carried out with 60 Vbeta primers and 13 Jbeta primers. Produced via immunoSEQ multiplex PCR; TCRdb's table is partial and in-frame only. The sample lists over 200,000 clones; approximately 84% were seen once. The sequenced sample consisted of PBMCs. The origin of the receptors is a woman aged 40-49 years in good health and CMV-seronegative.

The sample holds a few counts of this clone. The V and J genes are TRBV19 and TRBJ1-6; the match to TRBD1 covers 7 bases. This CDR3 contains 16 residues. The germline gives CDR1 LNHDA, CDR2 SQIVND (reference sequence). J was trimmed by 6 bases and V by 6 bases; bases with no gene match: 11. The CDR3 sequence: CASRYSFGQANSPLHF. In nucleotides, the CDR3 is TGTGCCAGTAGATACTCGTTTGGACAGGCTAATTCACCCCTCCACTTT. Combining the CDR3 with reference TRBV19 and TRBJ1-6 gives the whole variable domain DGGITQSPKYLFRKEGQNVTLSCEQNLNHDAMYWYRQDPGQGLRLIYYSQIVNDFQKGDIAEGYSVSREKKESFPLTVTSAQKNPTAFYLCASRYSFGQANSPLHFGNGTRLTVT.

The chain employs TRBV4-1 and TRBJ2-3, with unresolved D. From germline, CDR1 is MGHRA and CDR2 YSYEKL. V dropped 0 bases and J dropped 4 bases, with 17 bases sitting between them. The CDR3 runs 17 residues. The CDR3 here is CASSQDREQFVPDTQYF. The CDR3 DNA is TGCGCCAGCAGCCAAGATCGAGAACAGTTTGTCCCAGATACGCAGTATTTT.

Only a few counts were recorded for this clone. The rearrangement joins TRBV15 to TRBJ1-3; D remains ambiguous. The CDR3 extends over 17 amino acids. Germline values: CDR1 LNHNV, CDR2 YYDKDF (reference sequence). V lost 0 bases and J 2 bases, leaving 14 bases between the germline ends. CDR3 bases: TGTGCCACCAGCAGAGACGGGTGGAGGGCCGCTGGAAACACCATATATTTT. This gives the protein CATSRDGWRAAGNTIYF.

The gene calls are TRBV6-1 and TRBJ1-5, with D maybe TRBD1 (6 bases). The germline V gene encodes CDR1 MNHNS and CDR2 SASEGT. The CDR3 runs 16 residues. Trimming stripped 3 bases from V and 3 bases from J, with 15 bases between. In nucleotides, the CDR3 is TGTGCCAGCAGTGATTGGTCAGGGGCATCCAATCAGCCCCAGCATTTT. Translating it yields CASSDWSGASNQPQHF.

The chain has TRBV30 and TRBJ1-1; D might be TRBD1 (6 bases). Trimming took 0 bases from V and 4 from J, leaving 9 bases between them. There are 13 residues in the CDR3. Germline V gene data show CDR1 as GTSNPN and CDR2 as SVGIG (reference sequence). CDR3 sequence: CAWSVIRGTEAFF. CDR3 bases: TGTGCCTGGAGTGTAATCAGGGGCACTGAAGCTTTCTTT.

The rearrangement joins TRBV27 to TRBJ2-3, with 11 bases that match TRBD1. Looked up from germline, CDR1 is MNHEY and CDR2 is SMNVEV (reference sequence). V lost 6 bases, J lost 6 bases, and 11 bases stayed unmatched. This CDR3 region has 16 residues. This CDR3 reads CASRGSRTGGGDTQYF. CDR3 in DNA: TGTGCCAGCAGGGGATCTAGGACAGGGGGCGGGGATACGCAGTATTTT.

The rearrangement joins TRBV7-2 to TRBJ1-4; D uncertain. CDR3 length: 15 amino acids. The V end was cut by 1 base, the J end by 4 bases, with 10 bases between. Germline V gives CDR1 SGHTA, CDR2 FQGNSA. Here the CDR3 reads CASSLDRVVNEKLFF. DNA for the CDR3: TGTGCCAGCAGCTTAGACCGGGTCGTTAATGAAAAACTGTTTTTT.

CDR3 bases: TGTGCCAGCAGTGGAGACAGGGGGCGGGTGGACACTGAAGCTTTCTTT. As protein: CASSGDRGRVDTEAFF. The chain employs TRBV25-1 and TRBJ1-1, with TRBD1 matching 10 bases. The V gene end was trimmed by 4 bases and the J gene end by 3 bases; junction bases not matched to a gene: 8. Per the germline V gene, CDR1 is MGHDK and CDR2 is SYGVNS. The CDR3 has 16 amino acids.

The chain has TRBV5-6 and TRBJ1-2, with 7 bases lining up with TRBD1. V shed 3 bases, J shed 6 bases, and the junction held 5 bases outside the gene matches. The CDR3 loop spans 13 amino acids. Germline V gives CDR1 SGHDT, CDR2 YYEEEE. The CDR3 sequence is CASSSLDRDGYTF. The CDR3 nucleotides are TGTGCCAGCAGCTCCCTCGACAGGGATGGCTACACCTTC.

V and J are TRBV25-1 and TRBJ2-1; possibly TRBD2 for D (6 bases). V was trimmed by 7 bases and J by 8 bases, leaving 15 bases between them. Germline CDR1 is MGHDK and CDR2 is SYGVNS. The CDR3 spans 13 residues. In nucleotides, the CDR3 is TGTGCCAGCAAAGAGGCGGGGTCGGATGAGCAGTTCTTC. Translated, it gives CASKEAGSDEQFF.

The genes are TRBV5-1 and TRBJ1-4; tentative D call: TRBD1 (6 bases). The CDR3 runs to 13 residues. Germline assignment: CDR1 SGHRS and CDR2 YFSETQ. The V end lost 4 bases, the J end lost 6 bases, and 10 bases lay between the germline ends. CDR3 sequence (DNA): TGCGCCAGCAGCAGGGGGAAGGATGAAAAACTGTTTTTT. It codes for CASSRGKDEKLFF.

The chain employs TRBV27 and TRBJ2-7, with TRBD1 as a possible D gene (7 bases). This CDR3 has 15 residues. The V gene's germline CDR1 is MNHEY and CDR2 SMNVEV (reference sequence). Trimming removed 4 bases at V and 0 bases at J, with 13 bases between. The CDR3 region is CASSSRRGDSYEQYF. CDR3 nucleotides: TGTGCCAGCAGTTCCCGCAGGGGGGACTCCTACGAGCAGTACTTC.

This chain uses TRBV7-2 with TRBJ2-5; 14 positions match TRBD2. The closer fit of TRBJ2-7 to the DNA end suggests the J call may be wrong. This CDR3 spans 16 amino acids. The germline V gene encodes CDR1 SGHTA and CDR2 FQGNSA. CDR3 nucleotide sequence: TGTGCCAGCAGCGCCAGGACTAGCGGGGGGCCCGCCGAGCAGTACTTC. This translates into CASSARTSGGPAEQYF.

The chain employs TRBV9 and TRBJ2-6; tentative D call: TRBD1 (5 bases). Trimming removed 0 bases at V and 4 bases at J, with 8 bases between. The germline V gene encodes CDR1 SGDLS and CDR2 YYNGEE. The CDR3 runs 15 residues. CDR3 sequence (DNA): TGTGCCAGCAGCGTAGCAGGGTCCGGGGCCAACGTCCTGACTTTC. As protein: CASSVAGSGANVLTF.

CDR3 in amino acids: CASSSALAGRNIQYF. CDR3 bases: TGTGCCAGCAGCTCAGCTTTGGCGGGGAGAAACATTCAGTACTTC. The chain recombines TRBV7-2 with TRBJ2-4; tentative D call: TRBD2 (6 bases). The CDR3 has 15 amino acids. From germline, CDR1 is SGHTA and CDR2 FQGNSA. V was pared by 4 bases and J by 6 bases, with 16 bases between.

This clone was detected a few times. Here the CDR3 reads CASMGRPGEAFF. CDR3 coding DNA: TGTGCCAGCATGGGGCGTCCTGGTGAAGCTTTCTTT. The chain uses TRBV2 and TRBJ1-1, with a tentative D call TRBD1 (5 bases). V lost 7 bases, J lost 7 bases, and 13 bases lay in between. The V gene's germline CDR1 is SNHLY and CDR2 FYNNEI. The CDR3 is made up of 12 amino acids.

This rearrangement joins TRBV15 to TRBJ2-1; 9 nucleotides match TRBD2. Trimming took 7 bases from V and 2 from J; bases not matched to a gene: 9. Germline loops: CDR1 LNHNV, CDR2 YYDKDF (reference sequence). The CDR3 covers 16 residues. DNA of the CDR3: TGTGCCACCAAGTGGCCCGGGACTAGCCCCTACAATGAGCAGTTCTTC. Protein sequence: CATKWPGTSPYNEQFF.

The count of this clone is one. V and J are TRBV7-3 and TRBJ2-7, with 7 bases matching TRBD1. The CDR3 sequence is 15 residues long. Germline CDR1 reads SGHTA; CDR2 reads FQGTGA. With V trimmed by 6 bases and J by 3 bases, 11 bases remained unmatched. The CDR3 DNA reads TGTGCCAGCAGGGACTCCTCCGGGACAGTCTACGAGCAGTACTTC. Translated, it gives CASRDSSGTVYEQYF.

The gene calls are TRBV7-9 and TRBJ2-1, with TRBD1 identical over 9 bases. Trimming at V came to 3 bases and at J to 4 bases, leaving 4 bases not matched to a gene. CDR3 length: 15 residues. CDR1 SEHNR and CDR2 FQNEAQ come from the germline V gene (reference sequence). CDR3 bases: TGTGCCAGCAGCTTTGGACAGGGGATTTACAATGAGCAGTTCTTC. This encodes CASSFGQGIYNEQFF.

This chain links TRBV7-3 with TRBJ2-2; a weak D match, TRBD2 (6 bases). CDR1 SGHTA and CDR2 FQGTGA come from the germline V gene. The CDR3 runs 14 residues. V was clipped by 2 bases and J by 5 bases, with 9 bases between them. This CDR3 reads CASSLFRGTGELFF. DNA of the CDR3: TGTGCCAGCAGCTTATTTCGGGGGACCGGGGAGCTGTTTTTT.

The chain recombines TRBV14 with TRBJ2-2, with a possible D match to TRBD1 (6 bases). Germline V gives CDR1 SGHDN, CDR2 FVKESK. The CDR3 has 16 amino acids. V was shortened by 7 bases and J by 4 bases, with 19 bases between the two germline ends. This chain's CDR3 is CASNVGRGPATGELFF. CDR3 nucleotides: TGTGCCAGCAACGTAGGCAGGGGCCCTGCCACCGGGGAGCTGTTTTTT.

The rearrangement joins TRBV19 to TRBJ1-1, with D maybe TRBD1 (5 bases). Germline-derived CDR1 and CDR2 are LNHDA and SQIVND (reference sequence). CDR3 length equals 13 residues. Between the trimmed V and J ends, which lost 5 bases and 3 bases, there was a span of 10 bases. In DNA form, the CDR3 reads TGTGCCAGTAGTCCCCAGGGTGACACTGAAGCTTTCTTT. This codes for CASSPQGDTEAFF.

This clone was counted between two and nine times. The CDR3 region is CASRALTGSYTF. Written as DNA, the CDR3 is TGCGCCAGCAGAGCCTTGACAGGAAGCTACACCTTC. The chain employs TRBV4-3 and TRBJ1-2, with D possibly being TRBD1 (6 bases). This CDR3 is built from 12 residues. CDR1 and CDR2 (germline): LGHNA, YSLEER. Trimming removed 6 bases from V and 9 bases from J, with 14 bases in between.

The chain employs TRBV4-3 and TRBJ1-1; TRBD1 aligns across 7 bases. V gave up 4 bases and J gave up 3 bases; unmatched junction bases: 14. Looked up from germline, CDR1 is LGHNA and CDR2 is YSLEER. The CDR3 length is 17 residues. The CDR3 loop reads CASSREDGGRGDTEAFF. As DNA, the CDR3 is TGCGCCAGCAGCCGAGAGGACGGGGGCAGGGGGGACACTGAAGCTTTCTTT.

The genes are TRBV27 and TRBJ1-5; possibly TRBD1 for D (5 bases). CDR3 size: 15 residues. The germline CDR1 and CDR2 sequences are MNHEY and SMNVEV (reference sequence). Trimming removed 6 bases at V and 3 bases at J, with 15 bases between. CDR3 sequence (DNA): TGTGCCAGCAGCCCGGACACGACTTACAATCAGCCCCAGCATTTT. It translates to CASSPDTTYNQPQHF.

The DNA of the CDR3 is TGTGCCAGCAGCCCTCAGACAGCGAACACTGAAGCTTTCTTT. Protein product: CASSPQTANTEAFF. The V gene is TRBV9, the J gene TRBJ1-1; a weak D match, TRBD1 (5 bases). The CDR3 extends over 14 amino acids. Germline loops: CDR1 SGDLS, CDR2 YYNGEE. The V end was cut by 4 bases, the J end by 1 base, with 11 bases between.

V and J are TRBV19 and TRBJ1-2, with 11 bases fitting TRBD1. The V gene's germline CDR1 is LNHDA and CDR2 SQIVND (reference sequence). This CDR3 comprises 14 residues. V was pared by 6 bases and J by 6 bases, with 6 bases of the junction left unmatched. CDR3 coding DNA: TGTGCCAGTAGGACAGTGGGACAGGGGGATGGCTACACCTTC. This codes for CASRTVGQGDGYTF.